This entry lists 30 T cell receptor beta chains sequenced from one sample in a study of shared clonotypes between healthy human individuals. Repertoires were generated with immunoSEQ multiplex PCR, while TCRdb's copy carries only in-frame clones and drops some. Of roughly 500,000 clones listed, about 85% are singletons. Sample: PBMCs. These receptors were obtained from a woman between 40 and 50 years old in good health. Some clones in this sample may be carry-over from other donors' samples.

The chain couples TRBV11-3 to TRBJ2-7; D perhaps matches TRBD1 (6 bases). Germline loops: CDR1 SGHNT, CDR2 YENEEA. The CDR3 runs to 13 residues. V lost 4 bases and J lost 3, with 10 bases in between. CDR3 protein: CASSYGQFYEQYF. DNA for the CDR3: TGTGCCAGCAGCTACGGACAGTTCTACGAGCAGTACTTC.

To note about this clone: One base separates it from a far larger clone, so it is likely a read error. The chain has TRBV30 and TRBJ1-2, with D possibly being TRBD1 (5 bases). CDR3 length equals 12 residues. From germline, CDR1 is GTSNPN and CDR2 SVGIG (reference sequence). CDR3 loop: CARSEQAGGYTF. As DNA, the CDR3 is TGTGCCCGGAGTGAACAGGCCGGTGGCTACACCTTC.

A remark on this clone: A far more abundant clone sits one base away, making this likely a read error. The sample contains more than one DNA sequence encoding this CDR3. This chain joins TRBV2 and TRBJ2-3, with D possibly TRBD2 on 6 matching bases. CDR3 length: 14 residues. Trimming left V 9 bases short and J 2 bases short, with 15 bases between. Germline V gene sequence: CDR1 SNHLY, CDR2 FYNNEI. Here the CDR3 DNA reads TGTGCCAGTGGGGACTTACAGTACACAGATACGCAGTATTTT. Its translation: CASGDLQYTDTQYF.

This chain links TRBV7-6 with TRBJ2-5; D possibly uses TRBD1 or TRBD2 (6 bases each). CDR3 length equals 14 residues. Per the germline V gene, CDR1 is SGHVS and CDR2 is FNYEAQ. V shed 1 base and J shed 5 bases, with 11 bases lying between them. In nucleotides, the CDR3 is TGTGCCAGCAGCTTAGTTGGGGGGCTGGAGACCCAGTACTTC. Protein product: CASSLVGGLETQYF.

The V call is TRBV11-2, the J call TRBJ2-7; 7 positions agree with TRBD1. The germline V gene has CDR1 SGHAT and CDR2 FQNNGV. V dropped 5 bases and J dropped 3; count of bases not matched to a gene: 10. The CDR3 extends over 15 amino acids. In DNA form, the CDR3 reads TGTGCCAGCAGCCAAGTGGGGACAGACCACTACGAGCAGTACTTC. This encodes CASSQVGTDHYEQYF.

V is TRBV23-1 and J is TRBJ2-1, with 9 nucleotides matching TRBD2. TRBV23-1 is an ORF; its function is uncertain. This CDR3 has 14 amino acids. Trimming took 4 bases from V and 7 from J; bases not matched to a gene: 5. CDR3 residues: CASSLGLARNEQFF. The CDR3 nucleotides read TGCGCCAGCAGTCTTGGACTAGCGCGGAATGAGCAGTTCTTC.

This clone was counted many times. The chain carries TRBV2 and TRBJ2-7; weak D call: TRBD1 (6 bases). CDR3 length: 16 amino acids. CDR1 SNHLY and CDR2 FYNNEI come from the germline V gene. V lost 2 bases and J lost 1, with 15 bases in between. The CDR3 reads CASSESHPQGSYEQYF. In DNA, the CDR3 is TGTGCCAGCAGTGAATCTCATCCACAGGGTTCCTACGAGCAGTACTTC. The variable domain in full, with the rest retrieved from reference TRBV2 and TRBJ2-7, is EPEVTQTPSHQVTQMGQEVILRCVPISNHLYFYWYRQILGQKVEFLVSFYNNEISEKSEIFDDQFSVERPDGSNFTLKIRSTKLEDSAMYFCASSESHPQGSYEQYFGPGTRLTVT.

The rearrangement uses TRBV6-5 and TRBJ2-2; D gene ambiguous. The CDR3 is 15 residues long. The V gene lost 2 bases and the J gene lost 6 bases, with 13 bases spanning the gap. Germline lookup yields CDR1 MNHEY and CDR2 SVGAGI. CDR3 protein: CASSYQDGSAGELFF. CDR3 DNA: TGTGCCAGCAGTTACCAAGACGGCAGCGCCGGGGAGCTGTTTTTT.

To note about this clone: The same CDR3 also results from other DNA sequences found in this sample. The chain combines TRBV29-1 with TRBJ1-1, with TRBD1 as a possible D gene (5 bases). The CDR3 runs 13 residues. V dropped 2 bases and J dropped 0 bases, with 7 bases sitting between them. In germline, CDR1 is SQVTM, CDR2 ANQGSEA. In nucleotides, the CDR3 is TGCAGCGTTGAAACAGGAATGAACACTGAAGCTTTCTTT. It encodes CSVETGMNTEAFF. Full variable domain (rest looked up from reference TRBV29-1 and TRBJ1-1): SAVISQKPSRDICQRGTSLTIQCQVDSQVTMMFWYRQQPGQSLTLIATANQGSEATYESGFVIDKFPISRPNLTFSTLTVSNMSPEDSSIYLCSVETGMNTEAFFGQGTRLTVV.

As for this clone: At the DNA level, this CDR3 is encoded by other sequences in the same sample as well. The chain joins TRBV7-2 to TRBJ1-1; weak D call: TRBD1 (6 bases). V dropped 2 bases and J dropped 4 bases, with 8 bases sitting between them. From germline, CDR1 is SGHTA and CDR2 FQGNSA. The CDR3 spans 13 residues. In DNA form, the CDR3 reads TGTGCCAGCAGCTTATTCAGGGGCACTGAAGCTTTCTTT. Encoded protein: CASSLFRGTEAFF. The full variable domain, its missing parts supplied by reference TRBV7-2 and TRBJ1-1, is GAGVSQSPSNKVTEKGKDVELRCDPISGHTALYWYRQSLGQGLEFLIYFQGNSAPDKSGLPSDRFSAERTGGSVSTLTIQRTQQEDSAVYLCASSLFRGTEAFFGQGTRLTVV.

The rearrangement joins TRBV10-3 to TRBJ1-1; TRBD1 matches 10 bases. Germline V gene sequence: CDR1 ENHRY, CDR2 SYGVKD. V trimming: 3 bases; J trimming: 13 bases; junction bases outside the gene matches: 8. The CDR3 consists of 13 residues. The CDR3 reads CAISDEIWDRGFF. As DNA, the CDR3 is TGTGCCATCAGTGACGAAATCTGGGACAGGGGTTTCTTT.

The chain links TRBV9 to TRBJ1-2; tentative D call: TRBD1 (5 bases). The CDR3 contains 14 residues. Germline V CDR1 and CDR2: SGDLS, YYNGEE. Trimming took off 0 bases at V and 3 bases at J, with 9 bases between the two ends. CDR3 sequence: CASSVGVGDYGYTF. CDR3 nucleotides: TGTGCCAGCAGCGTAGGGGTAGGGGACTATGGCTACACCTTC.

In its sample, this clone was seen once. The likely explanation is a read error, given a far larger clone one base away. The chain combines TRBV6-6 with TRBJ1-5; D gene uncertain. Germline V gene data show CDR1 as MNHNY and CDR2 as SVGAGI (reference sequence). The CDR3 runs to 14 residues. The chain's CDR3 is CVSSYPKGNQPQHF. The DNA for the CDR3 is TGTGTCAGCAGTTACCCAAAAGGGAATCAGCCCCAGCATTTT.

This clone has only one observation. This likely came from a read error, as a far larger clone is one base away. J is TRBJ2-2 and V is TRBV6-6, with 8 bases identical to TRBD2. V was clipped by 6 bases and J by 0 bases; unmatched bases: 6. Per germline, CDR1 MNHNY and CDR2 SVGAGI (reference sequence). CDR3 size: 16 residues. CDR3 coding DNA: TGTGCCAGCAGCTTCGTACTAGCGGCGAACACCGGGGAGCTGTTTTTT. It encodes CASSFVLAANTGELFF.

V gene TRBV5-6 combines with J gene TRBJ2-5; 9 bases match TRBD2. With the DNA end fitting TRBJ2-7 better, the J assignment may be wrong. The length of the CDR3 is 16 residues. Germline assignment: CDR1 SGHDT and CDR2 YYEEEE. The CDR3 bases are TGTGCCAGCAGCTGGGGACTGCTAGCGGGATCATACGAGCAGTACTTC. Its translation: CASSWGLLAGSYEQYF.

CDR3 loop: CSVGQENEQYF. CDR3 sequence (DNA): TGCAGCGTTGGACAGGAGAACGAGCAGTACTTC. J is TRBJ2-7 and V is TRBV29-1; tentatively, D is TRBD1 (6 bases). Trimming removed 4 bases from V and 5 bases from J, with 9 bases in between. The length of the CDR3 is 11 residues. The germline gives CDR1 SQVTM, CDR2 ANQGSEA.

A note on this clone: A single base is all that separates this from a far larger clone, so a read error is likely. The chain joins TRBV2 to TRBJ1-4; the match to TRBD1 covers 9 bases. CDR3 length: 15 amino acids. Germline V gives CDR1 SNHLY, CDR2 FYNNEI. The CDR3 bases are TGTGCCTGCAGTGAACAGGGGGCGCGTAATGAAAAACTGTTTTTT. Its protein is CACSEQGARNEKLFF.

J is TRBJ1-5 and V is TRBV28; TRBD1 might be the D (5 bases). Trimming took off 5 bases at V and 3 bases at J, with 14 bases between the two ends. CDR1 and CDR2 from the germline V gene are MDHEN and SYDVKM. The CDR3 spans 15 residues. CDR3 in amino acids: CASSLLDRYNQPQHF. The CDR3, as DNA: TGTGCCAGCAGTCTACTTGACAGATACAATCAGCCCCAGCATTTT.

CDR3 sequence reads: CASSPRTGTTGELFF. CDR3 coding DNA: TGTGCCAGCAGCCCGAGGACAGGGACCACCGGGGAGCTGTTTTTT. The gene calls are TRBV11-3 and TRBJ2-2, with 8 bases lining up with TRBD1. CDR1 SGHNT and CDR2 YENEEA come from the germline V gene. J gave up 4 bases and V 5 bases, and 6 bases lay outside the gene matches. The CDR3 is made up of 15 amino acids.

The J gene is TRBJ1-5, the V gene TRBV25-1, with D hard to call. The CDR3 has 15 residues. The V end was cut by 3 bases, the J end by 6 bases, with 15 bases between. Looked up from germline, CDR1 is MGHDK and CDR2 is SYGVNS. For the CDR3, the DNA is TGTGCCAGCAGTGACCAGAGAGAGGGCGGTCAGCCCCAGCATTTT. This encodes CASSDQREGGQPQHF.

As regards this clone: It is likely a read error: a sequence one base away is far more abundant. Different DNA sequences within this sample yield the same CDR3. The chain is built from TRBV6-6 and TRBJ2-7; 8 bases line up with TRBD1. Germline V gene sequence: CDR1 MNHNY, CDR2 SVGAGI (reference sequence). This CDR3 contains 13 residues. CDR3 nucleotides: TGCGCCAGCAGTTACCGGACAGGGTCCGTGCAGTACTTC. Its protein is CASSYRTGSVQYF.

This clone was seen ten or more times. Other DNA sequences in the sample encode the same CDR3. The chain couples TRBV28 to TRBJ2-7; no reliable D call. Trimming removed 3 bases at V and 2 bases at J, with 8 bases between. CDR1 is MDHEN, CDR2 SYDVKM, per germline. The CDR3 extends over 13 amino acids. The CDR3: CASSFPGPYEQYF. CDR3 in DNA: TGTGCCAGCAGTTTCCCCGGACCCTACGAGCAGTACTTC.

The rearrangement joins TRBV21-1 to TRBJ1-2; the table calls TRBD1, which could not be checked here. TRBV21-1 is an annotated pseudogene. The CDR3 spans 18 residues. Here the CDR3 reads CASSKAKGVFRANYGYTF. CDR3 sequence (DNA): TGTGCCAGCAGCAAAGCGAAGGGGGTTTTTAGGGCTAACTATGGCTACACCTTC.

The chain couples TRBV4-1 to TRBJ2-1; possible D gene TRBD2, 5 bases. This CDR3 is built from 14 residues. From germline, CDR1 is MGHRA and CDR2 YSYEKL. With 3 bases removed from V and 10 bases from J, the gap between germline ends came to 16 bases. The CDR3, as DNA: TGCGCCAGCAGCCATCTCGGGGAGTCTTCGGAGCAGTTCTTC. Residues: CASSHLGESSEQFF.

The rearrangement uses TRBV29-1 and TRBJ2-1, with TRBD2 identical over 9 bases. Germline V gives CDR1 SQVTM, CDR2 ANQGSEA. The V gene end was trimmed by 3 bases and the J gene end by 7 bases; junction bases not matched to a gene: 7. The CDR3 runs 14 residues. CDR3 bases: TGCAGCGTTGAGGGCGGGAGGGCTTGGAATGAGCAGTTCTTC. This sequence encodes CSVEGGRAWNEQFF.

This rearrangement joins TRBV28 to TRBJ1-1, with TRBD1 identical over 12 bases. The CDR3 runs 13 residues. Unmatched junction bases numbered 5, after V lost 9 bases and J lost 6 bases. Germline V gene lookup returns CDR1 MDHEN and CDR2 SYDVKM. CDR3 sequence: CASPGQGASEAFF. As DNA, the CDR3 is TGTGCCAGTCCGGGACAGGGGGCCTCTGAAGCTTTCTTT.

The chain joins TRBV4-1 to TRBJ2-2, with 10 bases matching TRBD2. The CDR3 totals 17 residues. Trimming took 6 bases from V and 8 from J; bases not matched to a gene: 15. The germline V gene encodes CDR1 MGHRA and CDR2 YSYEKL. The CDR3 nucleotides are TGCGCCAGCAGACGAGACCTAGCGGGAGTAGGCTCGGGGGAGCTGTTTTTT. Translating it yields CASRRDLAGVGSGELFF.

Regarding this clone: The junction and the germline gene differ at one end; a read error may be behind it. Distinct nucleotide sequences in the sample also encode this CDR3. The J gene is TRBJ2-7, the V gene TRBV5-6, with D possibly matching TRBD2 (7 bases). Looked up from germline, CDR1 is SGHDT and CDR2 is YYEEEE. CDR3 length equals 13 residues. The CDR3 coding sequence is TGTGCCAGCAGTTTGGGGGGGCCGTACGAGCAGTACTTC. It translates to CASSLGGPYEQYF.

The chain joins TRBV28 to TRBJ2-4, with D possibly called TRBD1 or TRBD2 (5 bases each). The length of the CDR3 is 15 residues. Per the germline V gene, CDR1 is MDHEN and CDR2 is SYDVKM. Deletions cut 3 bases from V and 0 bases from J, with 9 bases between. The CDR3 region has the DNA TGTGCCAGCAGTTTTTGGGACCTAGCCAAAAACATTCAGTACTTC. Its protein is CASSFWDLAKNIQYF.

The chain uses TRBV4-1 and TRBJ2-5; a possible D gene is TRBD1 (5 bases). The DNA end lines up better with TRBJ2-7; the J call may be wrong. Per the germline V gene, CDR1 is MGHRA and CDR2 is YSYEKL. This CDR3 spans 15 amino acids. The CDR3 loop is CASSQDSGISGEQYF. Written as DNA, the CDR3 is TGCGCCAGCAGCCAAGATTCAGGGATTAGTGGCGAGCAGTACTTC.